A single TCR beta chain is shown here with its context. Its antigen is currently unknown. The data are from a study of somatic mutations in cytotoxic T cells in rheumatoid arthritis. Turning to the study itself: It was right after diagnosis, before any treatment, that patient blood (roughly 30 ml EDTA) was drawn. Including V beta1+ cells that were sequenced for TCRB, some T-cell populations stained with V beta antibodies were flow-sorted at nearly 100% purity.

Per germline, CDR1 WNHNN and CDR2 SYGVQD (reference sequence). Unmatched junction bases numbered 11, after V lost 3 bases and J lost 4 bases. The CDR3 contains 16 residues. Sequencing was performed with immunoSEQ multiplex PCR; in TCRdb, only in-frame clones are kept and a portion is missing. In the table there are 6,000 to 7,500 clones, roughly nine tenths of which are singletons. General study results and limits: Clonality measured in CD8+ T cells did not differ significantly between rheumatoid arthritis patients and age-matched healthy controls. A single CD8+ clone exceeded 20% of CD8+ cells in about an eighth of the roughly 65 patients.

Sequenced material: CD8+ T cells sorted from blood. The genes are TRBV10-1 and TRBJ1-2; 7 bases match TRBD1. The clonotype comes from a woman aged 70-85 years with rheumatoid arthritis. This CDR3 is CASSDHCRGLVYGYTF. DNA of the CDR3: TGCGCCAGCAGTGATCATTGTAGGGGGCTGGTCTATGGCTACACCTTC.